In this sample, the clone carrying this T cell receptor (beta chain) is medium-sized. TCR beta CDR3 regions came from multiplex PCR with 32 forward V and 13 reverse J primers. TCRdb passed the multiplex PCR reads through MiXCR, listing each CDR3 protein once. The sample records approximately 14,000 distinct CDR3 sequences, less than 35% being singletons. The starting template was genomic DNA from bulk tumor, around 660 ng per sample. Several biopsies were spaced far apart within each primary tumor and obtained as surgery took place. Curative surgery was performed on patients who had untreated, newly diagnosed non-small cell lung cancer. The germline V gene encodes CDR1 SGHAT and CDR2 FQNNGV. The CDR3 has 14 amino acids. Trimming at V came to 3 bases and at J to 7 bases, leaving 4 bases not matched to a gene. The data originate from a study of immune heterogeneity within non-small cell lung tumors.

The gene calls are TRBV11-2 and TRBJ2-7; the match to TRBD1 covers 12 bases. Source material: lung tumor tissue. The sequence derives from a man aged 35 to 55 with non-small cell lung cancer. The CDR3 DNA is TGTGCCAGCAGCTTGGGACAGGGGGCGAGAGAGCAGTACTTC. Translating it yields CASSLGQGAREQYF.